What follows is one T cell receptor (beta chain) and its context. The assay was immunoSEQ multiplex PCR, and TCRdb's table has in-frame clones only and misses some. Here the sample spans under 200,000 clones, 88% being singletons. CDR3 length: 19 amino acids. These data belong to a study of blood T cell repertoires in COVID-19. The sequencing input was PBMCs or T cells enriched from blood (not recorded which). This TCR was recovered from a woman aged 45-65 years who had recovered from COVID-19. V gene TRBV21-1 combines with J gene TRBJ2-7; TRBD1, the D gene given by the table, was not confirmed from the DNA. TRBV21-1 is reported as a pseudogene. The DNA of the CDR3 is TGTGCCAGCAGCAACAAACAGGGGCCCTCGAACCACGCTACCTACGAGCAGTACTTC. It specifies CASSNKQGPSNHATYEQYF.